The text below deals with one T cell receptor (beta chain). Its antigen remains unknown. Unique molecular identifiers (one per individual cDNA molecule) were attached. MiXCR, applied by TCRdb to the 5' RACE reads, yields one record per CDR3 protein. The sample has some 54,000 distinct CDR3 sequences, approximately 11% seen once. The data stem from a study of early T cells in non-severe SARS-CoV-2 infection. Whole-study context: Sequencing input comprised bulk RNA from unsorted whole blood; chain pairing was not available. Whole-study findings and limits: VDJdb matching skewed toward anti-spike CD8 responses, missing private and CD4 specificities.

This CDR3 contains 14 residues. Trimming cost V 3 bases and J 8 bases, with 17 bases left between them. In germline, CDR1 is SGDLS, CDR2 YYNGEE. This TCR came from an adult who was a healthcare worker with PCR-confirmed SARS-CoV-2 infection or an uninfected control (not recorded which). The source material was whole blood. The chain links TRBV9 to TRBJ1-1, with unresolved D. Written as DNA, the CDR3 is TGTGCCAGCAGCGCCCCGCCCGTAAACATGGAAGCTTTCTTT. Translated, it gives CASSAPPVNMEAFF.